The source of this TCR beta chain is a study of cytomegalovirus exposure and HLA in healthy donors. PCR involved 60 Vbeta and 13 Jbeta primers. Clones were read by immunoSEQ multiplex PCR, and TCRdb kept only the in-frame ones, dropping some. Of approximately 190,000 clones listed, more than 65% are singletons. Germline CDR1 reads SGHDT; CDR2 reads YYEEEE. The V and J ends lost 3 bases and 4 bases respectively, with 14 bases between them. This CDR3 spans 14 amino acids. This TCR was sampled from a man aged 50-60 years in good health and CMV-seronegative. The chain is built from TRBV5-6 and TRBJ2-7, with D possibly matching TRBD1 (6 bases). The sequenced material came from PBMCs. As DNA, the CDR3 is TGTGCCAGCAGCTGGGGATCCGGGACATACGAGCAGTACTTC. It yields the protein CASSWGSGTYEQYF.